This T cell receptor beta chain was observed in a study of control samples from healthy donors and cancer patients. The assay was immunoSEQ multiplex PCR, and TCRdb's table has in-frame clones only and misses some. This sample has roughly 100,000 clones, with 83% found just once. Details on this clone: Compared with germline, one end of the junction differs, possibly owing to a read error.

Germline CDR1 MDHEN, CDR2 SYDVKM. The CDR3 length is 12 residues. Sequenced input: blood. The chain links TRBV28 to TRBJ2-3; D uncertain. The receptor comes from a woman aged 45-60 years in good health. CDR3 loop: CAGRLDTDTQYF. CDR3 in DNA: TGTGCCGGCAGATTAGACACAGATACGCAGTATTTT.